In this sample, the clone carrying this TCR beta chain turned up a few times. Its antigen is not identified. This sample is drawn from a study of human T cells and chemical hapten exposure. Across the whole study: Per-sample variation in TCR yield stemmed mainly from small pooled library volume differences.

Unique molecular identifiers were attached to individual cDNA molecules within the library. Source study methods: Per sample, the median was 95,638 TCRs, with values from about 22,000 to 700,000. TCRdb ran MiXCR on the RACE reads and lists one entry per CDR3 protein. In this record, the V and J calls reflect TCRdb's handling and not the investigators' own analysis. The sample includes 130,000 or so distinct CDR3 sequences, about 9% of them seen just once. V shed 0 bases and J 4 bases; nucleotides not matched to a gene: 2. Germline lookup yields CDR1 SGHRS and CDR2 YFSETQ. This CDR3 is built from 14 residues. Study findings and constraints: High-frequency TCRs, those above 1 in 1000, stayed the same after DPC sensitization.

The time point denotes: healthy volunteer bleed at 2 weeks. Total RNA was extracted from unfractionated whole blood. The sample comprised whole blood. The rearrangement uses TRBV5-1 and TRBJ2-7; 9 bases fit TRBD1. The sequence was obtained from a male donor in good health. Some clones in this sample may be carry-over from other donors' samples. The CDR3 is CASSLVQGAYEQYF. CDR3 DNA sequence: TGCGCCAGCAGCTTGGTACAGGGGGCTTACGAGCAGTACTTC.